The source of this T cell receptor beta chain is a study of shared clonotypes between healthy human individuals. Study-wide findings and caveats: A handful of donors showed sharing of about 4.7% of naive CD4 clonotypes.

The CDR3 spans 15 residues. The germline gives CDR1 SEHNR, CDR2 FQNEAQ (reference sequence). Trimming shortened V by 1 base and J by 0 bases, and 9 bases separated the two germline ends. Combination of CD45RO+ cells with CCR7-negative CD45RA+ TemRA cells was used for CD8 memory. In the case of this clone: What it recognizes is unknown.

Authors' analysis steps: Quality scores were absent from the junction-only immunoSEQ sequences, so filtering differed. Some clones are missing from TCRdb's copy, which holds only in-frame ones; the method was immunoSEQ multiplex PCR. The V and J calls and clone size come from that table; D and trimming were worked out from the DNA. The sample has a few hundred thousand clones, roughly 91% seen once. The clonotype was recovered from a man aged 18 to 29 in good health. The chain combines TRBV7-9 with TRBJ2-5, with a possible D match to TRBD1 (6 bases). Source material: memory CD8+ T cells sorted from blood. The sample's subset: CD45RO+ cells pooled with CCR7-negative TemRA cells. The CDR3 loop reads CASSLGQGYQETQYF. The CDR3 DNA follows: TGTGCCAGCAGCTTAGGGCAGGGGTACCAAGAGACCCAGTACTTC.